The T cell receptor beta chain described here comes from a study of long-term antiretroviral therapy in people with HIV. Study-wide context: The 2015 immediate-ART recommendation came about a decade after the earliest samples.

Version v3.0 of the immunoSEQ assay was performed at survey level. The method was immunoSEQ multiplex PCR; TCRdb's version includes in-frame clones alone and lacks a portion of them. The table includes some 18,000 clones, 87% detected once. Germline trimming cut 1 base from V and 3 bases from J; bases unmatched to any gene: 5. The CDR3 sequence is 17 residues long. Germline lookup yields CDR1 KGHSH and CDR2 LQKENI. This TCR was recovered from a man aged 18 to 29 with HIV. This sequence joins TRBV18 and TRBJ1-5, with 11 positions matching TRBD1. This sample comprised unsorted PBMCs, obtained 2.1 years after starting antiretroviral therapy. CDR3 region: CASSPLGQGAPNQPQHF. The CDR3, as DNA: TGTGCCAGCTCACCACTAGGACAGGGGGCGCCCAATCAGCCCCAGCATTTT.